The clone carrying this T cell receptor beta chain was seen more than once but under ten times. What it recognizes is unknown. This sample was taken from a study of shared clonotypes between healthy human individuals. Study observations and caveats: Naive subsets typically showed greater estimated richness than memory subsets.

Trimming left V 6 bases short and J 2 bases short, with 11 bases between. CDR1 and CDR2 from the germline V gene are ENHRY and SYGVKD. The CDR3 spans 14 residues. Some clones are missing from TCRdb's copy, which holds only in-frame ones; the method was immunoSEQ multiplex PCR. Of over a million clones listed, 78% are singletons. This clonotype was sampled from a young man in good health. Some clones in this sample may be carry-over from other donors' samples. Sequencing input: memory CD4+ T cells from PBMCs. Subset defined: CD45RA-negative fraction. This sequence joins TRBV10-3 and TRBJ1-5; D is perhaps TRBD1 (5 bases). The CDR3 is CAIRMGGGNQPQHF. CDR3 nucleotide sequence: TGTGCCATCAGGATGGGGGGTGGCAATCAGCCCCAGCATTTT.